Listed below are T cell receptor beta chains from one sample, sequenced in a study of response to subunit inactivated influenza vaccine. TCRdb reprocessed the RT-PCR reads with MiXCR, giving one entry per CDR3 protein. The table lists a few hundred thousand distinct CDR3 sequences, 14% of them singletons. This specimen consisted of PBMCs from blood, obtained 12 days after vaccination. These receptors were obtained from a man aged 45-65 years who received an inactivated influenza vaccine. Each CDR3 is given with its conserved first and last residue. A D gene is named only where the DNA matches it firmly. The size entry is marked missing in some rows and otherwise reads once, few, many or a size class.

V,J,size,D,DNA,CDR3
TRBV10-3,TRBJ2-1,.,TRBD1,TGTGCCATCGGACAGGGTAACAATGAGCAGTTCTTC,CAIGQGNNEQFF
TRBV2,TRBJ1-6,.,.,TGTGCCAGCAGGGACGGACAGATTAATTCACCCCTCCACTTT,CASRDGQINSPLHF
TRBV15,TRBJ2-5,many,.,TGTGCCACCAGCAGAGATCTTCGTCCAGGGTCAGAAGAGACCCAGTACTTC,CATSRDLRPGSEETQYF
TRBV12-3/TRBV12-4,TRBJ1-6,few,TRBD1,TGTGCCAGCAGTTTCAGGGGGCATTCACCCCTCCACTTT,CASSFRGHSPLHF
TRBV9,TRBJ1-2,many,.,TGTGCCAGCAGCGCAGGGTGGAAGGCCAACTATGGCTACACCTTC,CASSAGWKANYGYTF
TRBV7-8,TRBJ1-2,.,.,TGTGCCAGCAGCTTCCACAGGGAGAAGGGCTATGGCTACACCTTC,CASSFHREKGYGYTF
TRBV18,TRBJ2-7,.,TRBD1,TGTGCCAGCTCACCCATCGGGTCCCGGACAGGGGTCTACGAGCAGTACTTC,CASSPIGSRTGVYEQYF
TRBV29-1,TRBJ1-1,.,.,TGCAGCGTTGGAAATCGAGGGTTCGGAGTTGACACTGAAGCTTTCTTT,CSVGNRGFGVDTEAFF
TRBV12-3/TRBV12-4,TRBJ2-1,.,.,TGTGCCAGCAGTTTTGGGAGGACCAATGAGCAGTTCTTC,CASSFGRTNEQFF
TRBV20-1,TRBJ2-3,once,.,TGCAGTGCTAGAGATCAGGCAGATACGCAGTATTTT,CSARDQADTQYF
TRBV20-1,TRBJ2-1,many,TRBD1,TGCAGTGCTAGAGATCCAGGGGGCGTCGACAATGAGCAGTTCTTC,CSARDPGGVDNEQFF
TRBV20-1,TRBJ2-7,many,TRBD1,TGCAGTGCCAACTCGCCCCGGGACAGTACCTACGAGCAGTACTTC,CSANSPRDSTYEQYF
TRBV29-1,TRBJ2-7,few,.,TGCAGCGTTGGGACATGGGACCGCGTAAACGAGCAGTACTTC,CSVGTWDRVNEQYF
TRBV11-2,TRBJ2-7,.,.,TGTGCCAGCAGCTTCGACGGATTCTACGAGCAGTACTTC,CASSFDGFYEQYF